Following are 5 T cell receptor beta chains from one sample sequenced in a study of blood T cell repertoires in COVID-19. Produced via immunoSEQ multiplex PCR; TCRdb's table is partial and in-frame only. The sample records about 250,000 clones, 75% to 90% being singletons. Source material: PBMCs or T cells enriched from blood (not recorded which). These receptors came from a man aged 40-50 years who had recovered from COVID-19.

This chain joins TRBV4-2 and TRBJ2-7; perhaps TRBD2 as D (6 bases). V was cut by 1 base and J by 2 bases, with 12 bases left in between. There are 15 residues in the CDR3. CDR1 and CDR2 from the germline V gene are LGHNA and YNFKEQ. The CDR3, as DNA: TGTGCCAGCAGCCAAGTAGGGGACTGGACCTACGAGCAGTACTTC. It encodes CASSQVGDWTYEQYF.

The CDR3 DNA reads as TGTGCCAGCTCACCGGATGGGCAGAGAAGCAATCAGCCCCAGCATTTT. It specifies CASSPDGQRSNQPQHF. The chain couples TRBV18 to TRBJ1-5, with no clear D. The CDR3 extends over 16 amino acids. Germline assignment: CDR1 KGHSH and CDR2 LQKENI. Trimming pared 3 bases from V and 1 base from J, leaving 13 bases between.

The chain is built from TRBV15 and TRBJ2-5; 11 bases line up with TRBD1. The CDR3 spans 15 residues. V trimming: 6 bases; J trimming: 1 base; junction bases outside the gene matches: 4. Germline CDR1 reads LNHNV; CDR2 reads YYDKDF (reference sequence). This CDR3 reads CATSRDRGAQETQYF. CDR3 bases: TGTGCCACCAGTAGGGACAGGGGGGCCCAAGAGACCCAGTACTTC.

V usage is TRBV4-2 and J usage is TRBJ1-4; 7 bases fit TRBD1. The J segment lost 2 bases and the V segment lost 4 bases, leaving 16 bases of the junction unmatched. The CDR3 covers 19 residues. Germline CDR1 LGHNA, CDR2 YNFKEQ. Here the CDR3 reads CASSRVPLRTGQTNEKLFF. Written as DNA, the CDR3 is TGTGCCAGCAGCCGAGTCCCCCTACGTACGGGACAGACTAATGAAAAACTGTTTTTT.

Here the CDR3 reads CASSPGQSYNSPLHF. CDR3 DNA: TGTGCCAGCAGTCCTGGACAGAGCTATAATTCACCCCTCCACTTT. This chain connects TRBV28 to TRBJ1-6, with D possibly being TRBD1 (6 bases). The CDR3 contains 15 residues. Trimming left V 5 bases short and J 3 bases short, with 11 bases between. Germline loops: CDR1 MDHEN, CDR2 SYDVKM.